The text below deals with one T cell receptor beta chain. This sample stems from a study of Tregs in tolerant kidney transplant recipients. The repertoire was sequenced with immunoSEQ multiplex PCR; TCRdb's copy has only in-frame clones and lacks some. The table lists some 74,000 clones, approximately 90% of them singletons, with approximately 0.35% in the top ten. This CDR3 has 12 amino acids. V was clipped by 4 bases and J by 2 bases, with 0 bases between them. CDR1 and CDR2 from the germline V gene are MNHEY and SVGAGI. This receptor was obtained from a human donor who received a combined kidney and bone marrow transplant. The chain combines TRBV6-5 with TRBJ2-6; D call uncertain. The source material was Tregs from blood, sampled before the transplant. CDR3 in amino acids: CASSSGANVLTF. The CDR3 region has the DNA TGTGCCAGCAGTTCTGGGGCCAACGTCCTGACTTTC.